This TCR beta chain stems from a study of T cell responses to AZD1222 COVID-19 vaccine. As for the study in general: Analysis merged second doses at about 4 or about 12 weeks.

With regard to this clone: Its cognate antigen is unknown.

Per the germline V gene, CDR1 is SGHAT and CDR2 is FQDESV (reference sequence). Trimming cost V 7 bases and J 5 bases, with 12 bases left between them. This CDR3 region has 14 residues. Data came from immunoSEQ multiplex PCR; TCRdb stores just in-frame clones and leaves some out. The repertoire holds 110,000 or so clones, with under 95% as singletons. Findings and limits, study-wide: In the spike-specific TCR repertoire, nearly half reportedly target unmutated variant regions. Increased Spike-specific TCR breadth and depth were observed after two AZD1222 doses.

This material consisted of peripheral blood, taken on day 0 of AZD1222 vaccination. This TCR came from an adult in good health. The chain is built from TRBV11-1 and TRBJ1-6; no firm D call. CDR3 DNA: TGTGCCAGCACCCTTCGAGGGAATAATTCACCCCTCCACTTT. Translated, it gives CASTLRGNNSPLHF.